Shown below are 20 T cell receptor beta chains from a single sample sequenced in a study of beta chain features in type 1 diabetes (dated by TCRdb to the late 2010s). Antigen specificity for these receptors is unknown. Summary of the overall study and its limitations: In all four CD4+ subsets, TCRB CDR3 length was moderately but significantly shorter in type 1 diabetes patients.

Preparation of the library involved the immunoSEQ multiplex PCR assay. The entire isolated RNA was reverse transcribed using the High Capacity cDNA Reverse Transcription Kit, and thus expressed TCRB transcripts were sequenced. What TCRdb holds here is the immuneACCESS table cut down to in-frame rearrangements. Part of the clones is not present; checked against another copy, under half of the missing clones reflect an unresolved V gene, and the others are unexplained. For this sample there are around 20,000 clones; 55% to 70% appear just once. 3.5% to 4.5% of the sample is taken by the ten largest. The sequencing input was Tregs from blood. What this sample's cell subset or site label stands for: regulatory CD4+ T cells. The origin of the receptors is a man aged 18 to 29 with type 1 diabetes.

This CDR3 reads CASSLNRGLGELFF. The CDR3 DNA reads as TGTGCCAGCAGCTTAAACAGGGGGCTCGGGGAGCTGTTTTTT. The chain joins TRBV11-1 to TRBJ2-2; 9 bases are shared with TRBD1. Germline CDR1 is SGHAT and CDR2 is FQDESV (reference sequence). The J segment lost 7 bases and the V segment lost 2 bases, leaving 2 bases of the junction unmatched. The CDR3 is 14 amino acids.

There are a few counts of this clone. The chain employs TRBV10-3 and TRBJ2-1, with 10 bases matching TRBD2. There are 15 residues in the CDR3. With 6 bases clipped from V and 7 bases from J, the junction kept 9 bases outside the gene matches. The germline CDR1 and CDR2 sequences are ENHRY and SYGVKD. This chain's CDR3 is CAISLPSGSINEQFF. The CDR3 coding sequence is TGTGCCATCAGCTTGCCTAGCGGGAGTATAAATGAGCAGTTCTTC.

The chain uses TRBV19 and TRBJ2-3, with 8 bases matching TRBD2. V lost 3 bases to trimming and J lost 6 bases; unmatched junction nucleotides: 5. CDR3 length: 14 residues. CDR1 and CDR2 from the germline V gene are LNHDA and SQIVND (reference sequence). CDR3 nucleotides: TGTGCCAGTAGTATCGGACTAGCAACGGATACGCAGTATTTT. This encodes CASSIGLATDTQYF.

Only one count was recorded for this clone. The V call is TRBV30, the J call TRBJ1-2, with TRBD1 identical over 7 bases. This CDR3 contains 12 residues. Looked up from germline, CDR1 is GTSNPN and CDR2 is SVGIG (reference sequence). Trimming removed 5 bases from V and 5 bases from J; junction bases left unmatched: 5. The CDR3, as DNA: TGTGCCTGGGACTCGGGACAGTATGGCTACACCTTC. It yields the protein CAWDSGQYGYTF.

A few counts support this clone. V gene TRBV5-4 combines with J gene TRBJ1-1; D is unresolved. CDR1 is SGHNT, CDR2 YYREEE, per germline (reference sequence). Trimming shortened V by 5 bases and J by 2 bases, and 13 bases separated the two germline ends. This CDR3 is built from 14 residues. CDR3 residues: CASRQQQINTEAFF. DNA of the CDR3: TGTGCCAGCAGACAACAACAGATAAACACTGAAGCTTTCTTT.

The V and J genes are TRBV7-2 and TRBJ2-5; no clear D. Trimming cost V 4 bases and J 4 bases, with 16 bases left between them. Germline loops: CDR1 SGHTA, CDR2 FQGNSA. The CDR3 is 15 residues long. CDR3 in amino acids: CASSSPPHTIETQYF. The CDR3 region has the DNA TGTGCCAGCAGCTCTCCTCCTCACACTATAGAGACCCAGTACTTC. The whole variable domain, remainder taken from reference TRBV7-2 and TRBJ2-5, is GAGVSQSPSNKVTEKGKDVELRCDPISGHTALYWYRQSLGQGLEFLIYFQGNSAPDKSGLPSDRFSAERTGGSVSTLTIQRTQQEDSAVYLCASSSPPHTIETQYFGPGTRLLVL.

The genes are TRBV5-1 and TRBJ2-3; 8 bases agree with TRBD1. J lost 3 bases, V lost 4 bases, and 7 bases had no gene match. Germline CDR1 is SGHRS and CDR2 is YFSETQ. The CDR3 is 15 amino acids. The CDR3 region is CASSPQTGVTDTQYF. The CDR3, as DNA: TGCGCCAGCAGCCCTCAGACAGGGGTGACAGATACGCAGTATTTT.

The gene calls are TRBV7-2 and TRBJ2-5, with 7 bases identical to TRBD1. With 5 bases clipped from V and 5 bases from J, the junction kept 8 bases outside the gene matches. Per germline, CDR1 SGHTA and CDR2 FQGNSA. The CDR3 covers 14 residues. CDR3 nucleotide sequence: TGTGCCAGCAGCCTAATGGGACAGCTGGAGACCCAGTACTTC. It specifies CASSLMGQLETQYF.

The table lists this clone with a few counts. The chain joins TRBV12-5 to TRBJ2-2, with TRBD2 matching over 11 bases. Germline V gives CDR1 LGHNT, CDR2 FRNRAP. V lost 0 bases to trimming and J lost 6 bases; unmatched junction nucleotides: 3. The CDR3 runs to 16 residues. This CDR3 reads CASGLVLAGDAGELFF. The CDR3 nucleotides read TGTGCTAGTGGTTTGGTACTAGCGGGAGATGCCGGGGAGCTGTTTTTT.

V and J are TRBV30 and TRBJ2-7; 8 bases are shared with TRBD2. Germline V gene sequence: CDR1 GTSNPN, CDR2 SVGIG (reference sequence). The CDR3 covers 15 residues. Trimming removed 3 bases from V and 2 bases from J; junction bases left unmatched: 9. Written as DNA, the CDR3 is TGTGCCTGGAGCGGGGGGGGACTCACCGCCTACGAGCAGTACTTC. Translated: CAWSGGGLTAYEQYF.

A few counts support this clone. The chain employs TRBV5-1 and TRBJ2-3; 8 bases line up with TRBD2. V shed 3 bases, J shed 2 bases, and the junction held 2 bases outside the gene matches. The CDR3 has 14 residues. CDR1 and CDR2 (germline): SGHRS, YFSETQ. The CDR3 sequence is CASSWGLDTDTQYF. CDR3 nucleotide sequence: TGCGCCAGCAGCTGGGGACTAGACACAGATACGCAGTATTTT. Full variable domain (rest looked up from reference TRBV5-1 and TRBJ2-3): KAGVTQTPRYLIKTRGQQVTLSCSPISGHRSVSWYQQTPGQGLQFLFEYFSETQRNKGNFPGRFSGRQFSNSRSEMNVSTLELGDSALYLCASSWGLDTDTQYFGPGTRLTVL.

This clone was seen only a few times. The chain joins TRBV6-5 to TRBJ2-2; 7 bases match TRBD1. With 7 bases clipped from V and 4 bases from J, the junction kept 3 bases outside the gene matches. From germline, CDR1 is MNHEY and CDR2 SVGAGI. CDR3 length: 13 amino acids. CDR3 in amino acids: CASIRDSTGELFF. The CDR3, as DNA: TGTGCCAGCATACGGGACAGCACCGGGGAGCTGTTTTTT.

This rearrangement joins TRBV7-9 to TRBJ2-5; possibly TRBD1 for D (5 bases). V shed 5 bases and J shed 4 bases, with 8 bases lying between them. This CDR3 spans 12 amino acids. Germline CDR1 reads SEHNR; CDR2 reads FQNEAQ (reference sequence). The DNA of the CDR3 is TGTGCCAGCAGCCCAGGGTTAGAGACCCAGTACTTC. Translation gives CASSPGLETQYF.

This clone was picked up one time. This chain uses TRBV7-2 with TRBJ2-7, with unresolved D. The CDR3 runs to 16 residues. The germline gives CDR1 SGHTA, CDR2 FQGNSA. V gave up 7 bases and J gave up 1 base, with 20 bases separating them. The CDR3 sequence: CASTLSPAIGSYEQYF. CDR3 DNA: TGTGCCAGCACCCTGAGTCCAGCGATCGGATCCTACGAGCAGTACTTC.

The V and J genes are TRBV5-1 and TRBJ2-1; TRBD1 might be the D (6 bases). This CDR3 comprises 14 residues. Germline V CDR1 and CDR2: SGHRS, YFSETQ. V shed 0 bases and J shed 7 bases, with 11 bases lying between them. CDR3 coding DNA: TGCGCCAGCAGCTTGGGGACAGTTGTAAATGAGCAGTTCTTC. This sequence encodes CASSLGTVVNEQFF.

V and J are TRBV5-1 and TRBJ2-1, with 13 bases matching TRBD2. Losses at the gene ends were 6 bases for V and 3 bases for J; bases not matched to a gene: 6. Germline assignment: CDR1 SGHRS and CDR2 YFSETQ. The CDR3 length is 16 residues. CDR3 DNA: TGCGCCAGCACCCGGACTAGCGGGAGTAACTACAATGAGCAGTTCTTC. Protein sequence: CASTRTSGSNYNEQFF.

This clone appeared a few times. V is TRBV5-6 and J is TRBJ2-5; the match to TRBD2 covers 9 bases. Unmatched junction bases numbered 10, after V lost 2 bases and J lost 5 bases. The germline CDR1 and CDR2 sequences are SGHDT and YYEEEE. This CDR3 is 16 amino acids long. CDR3 coding DNA: TGTGCCAGCAGCTTCCGTCAGGGGACTAGCCTTGAGACCCAGTACTTC. Translating gives CASSFRQGTSLETQYF.

The chain combines TRBV7-9 with TRBJ2-5; D is ambiguous. CDR1 SEHNR and CDR2 FQNEAQ come from the germline V gene (reference sequence). V gave up 5 bases and J gave up 5 bases, with 6 bases separating them. The CDR3 contains 11 residues. The CDR3 nucleotides are TGTGCCAGCAGCCCCCTGGAGACCCAGTACTTC. This encodes CASSPLETQYF.

This clone was counted between two and nine times. The chain employs TRBV5-4 and TRBJ2-5, with D tentatively TRBD2 (5 bases). There are 13 residues in the CDR3. The germline V gene encodes CDR1 SGHNT and CDR2 YYREEE (reference sequence). V lost 1 base to trimming and J lost 3 bases, with 7 bases between them. CDR3 region: CASSLRGEETQYF. Written as DNA, the CDR3 is TGTGCCAGCAGCTTGCGGGGAGAAGAGACCCAGTACTTC. The whole variable domain, remainder taken from reference TRBV5-4 and TRBJ2-5, is ETGVTQSPTHLIKTRGQQVTLRCSSQSGHNTVSWYQQALGQGPQFIFQYYREEENGRGNFPPRFSGLQFPNYSSELNVNALELDDSALYLCASSLRGEETQYFGPGTRLLVL.

The chain combines TRBV30 with TRBJ1-2; 7 bases are shared with TRBD1. The CDR3 loop spans 12 amino acids. J lost 6 bases, V lost 1 base, and 2 bases had no gene match. Germline V gene sequence: CDR1 GTSNPN, CDR2 SVGIG (reference sequence). The CDR3 loop reads CAWSGQGDGYTF. The CDR3 DNA is TGTGCCTGGAGTGGACAGGGAGATGGCTACACCTTC.